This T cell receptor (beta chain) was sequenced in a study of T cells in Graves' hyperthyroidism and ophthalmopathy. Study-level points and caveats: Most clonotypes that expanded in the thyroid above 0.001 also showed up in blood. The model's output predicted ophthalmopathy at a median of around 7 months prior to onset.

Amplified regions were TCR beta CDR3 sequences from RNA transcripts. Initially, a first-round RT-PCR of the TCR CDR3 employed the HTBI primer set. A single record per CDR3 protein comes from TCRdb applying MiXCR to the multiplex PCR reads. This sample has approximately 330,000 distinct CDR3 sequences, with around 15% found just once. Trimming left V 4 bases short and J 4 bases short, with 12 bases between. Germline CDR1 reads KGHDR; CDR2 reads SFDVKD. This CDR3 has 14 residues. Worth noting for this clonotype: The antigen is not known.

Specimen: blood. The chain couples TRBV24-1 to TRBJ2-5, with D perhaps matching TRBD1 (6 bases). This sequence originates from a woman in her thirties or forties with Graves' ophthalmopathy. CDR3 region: CATSDPRDTETQYF. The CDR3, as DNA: TGTGCCACCAGTGACCCCCGGGACACAGAGACCCAGTACTTC.